The T cell receptor (beta chain) described here comes from a study of cytomegalovirus exposure and HLA in healthy donors. Overall study context: Falling in the Caucasian-associated ancestry cluster were roughly 80% of under 500 genotyped donors. Study-level results: Versus the 666-donor mean, an Asian-associated ancestry cluster reportedly showed fewer N-insertions in a later analysis.

With regard to this clone: Its antigen is currently unknown.

The germline CDR1 and CDR2 sequences are MGHDK and SYGVNS. CDR3 length: 15 amino acids. Trimming removed 2 bases at V and 4 bases at J, with 14 bases between. A multiplex PCR was run with 60 Vbeta primers and 13 Jbeta primers. Sequenced by immunoSEQ multiplex PCR; TCRdb stores in-frame clones only, minus some. The table lists 100,000 to 150,000 clones, about 70% of them singletons. The sequenced sample was PBMCs. The clonotype was recovered from a woman between 55 and 75 years old in good health and CMV-seropositive. The chain uses TRBV25-1 and TRBJ1-2, with D perhaps matching TRBD1 (6 bases). For the CDR3, the DNA is TGTGCCAGCAGTGAAGGGACAATAGATAGCTATGGCTACACCTTC. Protein product: CASSEGTIDSYGYTF.